This T cell receptor beta chain was sequenced during a study of blood T cell repertoires in COVID-19. Data came from immunoSEQ multiplex PCR; TCRdb stores just in-frame clones and leaves some out. Of approximately 11,000 clones in the sample, more than 65% were seen once. Germline V gene sequence: CDR1 PRHDT, CDR2 FYEKMQ (reference sequence). With V trimmed by 5 bases and J by 2 bases, 7 bases remained unmatched. The length of the CDR3 is 15 residues. Patients at the Seattle site were enrolled during active infection and followed longitudinally. Sequenced: peripheral blood. V and J are TRBV13 and TRBJ2-7; 9 nucleotides align to TRBD1. This TCR was recovered from a man between 60 and 70 years old with COVID-19, enrolled during active disease. CDR3 nucleotides: TGTGCCAGCAGCCAGCCCGGGGACAGGGCCTACGAGCAGTACTTC. This translates into CASSQPGDRAYEQYF.